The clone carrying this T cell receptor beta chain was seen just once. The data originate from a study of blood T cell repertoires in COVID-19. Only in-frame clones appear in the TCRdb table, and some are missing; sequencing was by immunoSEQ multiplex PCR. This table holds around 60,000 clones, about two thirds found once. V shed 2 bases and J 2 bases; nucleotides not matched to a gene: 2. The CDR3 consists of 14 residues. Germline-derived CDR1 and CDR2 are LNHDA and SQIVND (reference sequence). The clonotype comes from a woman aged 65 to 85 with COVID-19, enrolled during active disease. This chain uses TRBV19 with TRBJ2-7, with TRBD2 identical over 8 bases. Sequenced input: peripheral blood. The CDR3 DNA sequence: TGTGCCAGTAGTATAACTAGCGGCCCCTACGAGCAGTACTTC. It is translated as CASSITSGPYEQYF.